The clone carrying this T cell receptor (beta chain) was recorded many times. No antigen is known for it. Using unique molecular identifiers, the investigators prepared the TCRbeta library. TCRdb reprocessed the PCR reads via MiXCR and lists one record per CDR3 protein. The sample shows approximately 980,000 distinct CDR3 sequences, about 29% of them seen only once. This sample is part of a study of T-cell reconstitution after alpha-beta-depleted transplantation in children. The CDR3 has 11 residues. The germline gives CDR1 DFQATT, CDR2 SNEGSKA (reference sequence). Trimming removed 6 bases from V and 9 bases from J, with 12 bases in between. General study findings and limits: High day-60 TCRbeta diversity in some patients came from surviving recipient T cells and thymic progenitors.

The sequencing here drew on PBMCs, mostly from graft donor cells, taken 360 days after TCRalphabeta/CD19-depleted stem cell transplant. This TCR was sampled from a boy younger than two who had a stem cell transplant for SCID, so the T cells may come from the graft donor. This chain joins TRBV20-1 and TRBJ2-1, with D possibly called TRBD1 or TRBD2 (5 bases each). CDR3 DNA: TGCAGTGCGGAGACCGGGACTGAGCAGTTCTTC. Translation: CSAETGTEQFF.